The sample holds a few counts of the clone carrying this T cell receptor beta chain. The sample belongs to a study of T-cell memory formation after mild COVID-19. The ends were cut back, 6 bases at V and 4 bases at J, with 12 bases in the middle. This CDR3 has 13 residues. Germline V gene sequence: CDR1 SGHTA, CDR2 FQGNSA. From the 5' RACE reads, TCRdb called clonotypes with MiXCR, one entry per CDR3 protein. The table has roughly 300,000 distinct CDR3 sequences, roughly 8.2% seen once. Sequencing was performed on PBMCs or a T cell subset sorted from them (not recorded which). The receptor's source is a man between 18 and 29 years old who had mild COVID-19 (a few samples of this study predate the infection). Cell type and time point are not known. This chain links TRBV7-2 with TRBJ1-2; D not certain. The CDR3 DNA reads TGTGCCAGCAGTTATCTCCTTATCTATGGCTACACCTTC. This encodes CASSYLLIYGYTF.